These 10 T cell receptor beta chains share one sample of origin, sequenced in a study of OX40 agonist ivuxolimab in advanced cancers. Produced via immunoSEQ multiplex PCR; TCRdb's table is partial and in-frame only. The sample consists of around 56,000 clones, around 89% of them appearing once. The specimen comprised CD4+ or CD8+ T cells sorted from blood, sampled in a trial of the OX40 agonist ivuxolimab. The source of these receptors is an adult with an advanced solid tumor such as melanoma, head and neck, liver or kidney cancer.

The chain uses TRBV28 and TRBJ2-7, with D possibly being TRBD1 or TRBD2 (5 bases each). Germline V gene lookup returns CDR1 MDHEN and CDR2 SYDVKM. V lost 5 bases to trimming and J lost 4 bases, with 12 bases between them. This CDR3 has 13 residues. The CDR3 region is CASSRDRRYEQYF. The CDR3 coding sequence is TGTGCCAGCAGTCGGGACCGGCGGTACGAGCAGTACTTC.

This clone showed up just a few times. The chain uses TRBV27 and TRBJ1-2; D gene uncertain. Trimming removed 5 bases at V and 6 bases at J, with 19 bases between. CDR3 length: 15 residues. Germline CDR1 is MNHEY and CDR2 is SMNVEV (reference sequence). The CDR3 spells CASSPRGQPRDGYTF. CDR3 in DNA: TGTGCCAGCAGTCCCAGAGGTCAGCCAAGGGATGGCTACACCTTC.

This chain connects TRBV28 to TRBJ1-4, with 11 bases lining up with TRBD1. Germline values: CDR1 MDHEN, CDR2 SYDVKM. Trimming took 5 bases from V and 8 from J; bases not matched to a gene: 7. The CDR3 contains 15 residues. The CDR3 bases are TGTGCCAGCAGTCCAGGGACAGGGGGAAAGGAAAAACTGTTTTTT. It specifies CASSPGTGGKEKLFF.

The chain is built from TRBV5-1 and TRBJ1-1, with a weak D call TRBD1 (6 bases). Between the trimmed V and J ends, which lost 5 bases and 7 bases, there was a span of 18 bases. The CDR3 spans 14 residues. Germline CDR1 is SGHRS and CDR2 is YFSETQ. The CDR3 region has the DNA TGCGCCAGCAGTCTGGCTGGGGGGCATGTTGAAGCTTTCTTT. Encoded protein: CASSLAGGHVEAFF.

This chain uses TRBV2 with TRBJ2-7; D is possibly TRBD1 (6 bases). Trimming left V 6 bases short and J 0 bases short, with 9 bases between. Germline V lookup: CDR1 SNHLY, CDR2 FYNNEI. The CDR3 runs 13 residues. The CDR3 loop reads CASRTGSSYEQYF. CDR3 nucleotides: TGTGCCAGCAGGACAGGTTCCTCCTACGAGCAGTACTTC. Supplemented by reference TRBV2 and TRBJ2-7, the full variable domain reads EPEVTQTPSHQVTQMGQEVILRCVPISNHLYFYWYRQILGQKVEFLVSFYNNEISEKSEIFDDQFSVERPDGSNFTLKIRSTKLEDSAMYFCASRTGSSYEQYFGPGTRLTVT.

This chain links TRBV5-1 with TRBJ2-7; no firm D call. The CDR3 is 12 amino acids. V gave up 2 bases and J gave up 1 base, with 4 bases separating them. CDR1 is SGHRS, CDR2 YFSETQ, per germline. CDR3 DNA sequence: TGCGCCAGCAGCTTCGATTCCTACGAGCAGTACTTC. Translation: CASSFDSYEQYF. Variable domain in full (rest from reference TRBV5-1 and TRBJ2-7): KAGVTQTPRYLIKTRGQQVTLSCSPISGHRSVSWYQQTPGQGLQFLFEYFSETQRNKGNFPGRFSGRQFSNSRSEMNVSTLELGDSALYLCASSFDSYEQYFGPGTRLTVT.

The rearrangement joins TRBV9 to TRBJ1-4; TRBD1 matches 9 bases. The V gene end was trimmed by 3 bases and the J gene end by 7 bases; junction bases not matched to a gene: 7. Germline values: CDR1 SGDLS, CDR2 YYNGEE. The CDR3 spans 15 residues. CDR3 in amino acids: CASSALTGGIEKLFF. Here the CDR3 DNA reads TGTGCCAGCAGCGCCCTGACAGGGGGAATTGAAAAACTGTTTTTT.

The V call is TRBV21-1, the J call TRBJ2-7. TRBV21-1 is assigned pseudogene status. CDR3 length: 12 amino acids. The CDR3: CASSKTSYEQYF. The CDR3 DNA reads TGTGCCAGCAGCAAAACCTCCTACGAGCAGTACTTC.

As regards this clone: A read error may account for a junction end that differs from germline. CDR3 nucleotide sequence: TGTGCCAGCAGCTTAGACGGCCAGGGGGTAACCTTC. As protein: CASSLDGQGVTF. The chain has TRBV11-2 and TRBJ2-4, with 7 bases fitting TRBD1. CDR1 SGHAT and CDR2 FQNNGV come from the germline V gene. This CDR3 has 12 amino acids.

The chain has TRBV11-2 and TRBJ2-7; 12 positions agree with TRBD2. Trimming removed 2 bases from V and 5 bases from J; junction bases left unmatched: 4. The CDR3 extends over 15 amino acids. Per germline, CDR1 SGHAT and CDR2 FQNNGV. CDR3: CASSLYLAGGNEQYF. CDR3 nucleotides: TGTGCCAGCAGCTTATATCTAGCGGGAGGGAACGAGCAGTACTTC.